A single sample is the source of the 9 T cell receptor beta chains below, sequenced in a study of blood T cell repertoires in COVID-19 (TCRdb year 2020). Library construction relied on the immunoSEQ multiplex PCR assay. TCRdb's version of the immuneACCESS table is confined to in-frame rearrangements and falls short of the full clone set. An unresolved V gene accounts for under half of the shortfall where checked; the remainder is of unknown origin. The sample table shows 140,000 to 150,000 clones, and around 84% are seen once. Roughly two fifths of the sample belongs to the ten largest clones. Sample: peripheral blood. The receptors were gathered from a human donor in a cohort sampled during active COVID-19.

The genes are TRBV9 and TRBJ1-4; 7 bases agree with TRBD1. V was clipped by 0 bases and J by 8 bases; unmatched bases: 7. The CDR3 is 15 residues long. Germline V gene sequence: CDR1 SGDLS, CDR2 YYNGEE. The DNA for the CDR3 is TGTGCCAGCAGCGTAGCTCCAGGACAGGAGGAAAAACTGTTTTTT. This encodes CASSVAPGQEEKLFF. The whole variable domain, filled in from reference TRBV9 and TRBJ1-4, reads DSGVTQTPKHLITATGQRVTLRCSPRSGDLSVYWYQQSLDQGLQFLIQYYNGEERAKGNILERFSAQQFPDLHSELNLSSLELGDSALYFCASSVAPGQEEKLFFGSGTQLSVL.

The CDR3 coding sequence is TGTGCCTCTTCTCCTCGGGGGGTCGACAATGAGCAGTTCTTC. It codes for CASSPRGVDNEQFF. This sequence joins TRBV10-3 and TRBJ2-1; TRBD2 matches 7 bases. V lost 11 bases to trimming and J lost 5 bases; unmatched junction nucleotides: 12. The CDR3 loop spans 14 amino acids. The V gene's germline CDR1 is ENHRY and CDR2 SYGVKD.

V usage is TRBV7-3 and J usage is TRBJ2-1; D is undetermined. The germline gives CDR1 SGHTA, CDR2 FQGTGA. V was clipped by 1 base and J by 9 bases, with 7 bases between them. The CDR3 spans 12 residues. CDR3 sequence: CASSLMATEQFF. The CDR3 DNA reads TGTGCCAGCAGCTTAATGGCAACTGAGCAGTTCTTC.

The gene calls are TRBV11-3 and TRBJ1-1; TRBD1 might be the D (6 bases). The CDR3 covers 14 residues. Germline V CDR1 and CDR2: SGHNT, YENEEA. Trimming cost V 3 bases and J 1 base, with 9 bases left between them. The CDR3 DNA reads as TGTGCCAGCAGCTTTGGGGGACAGAACACTGAAGCTTTCTTT. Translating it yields CASSFGGQNTEAFF.

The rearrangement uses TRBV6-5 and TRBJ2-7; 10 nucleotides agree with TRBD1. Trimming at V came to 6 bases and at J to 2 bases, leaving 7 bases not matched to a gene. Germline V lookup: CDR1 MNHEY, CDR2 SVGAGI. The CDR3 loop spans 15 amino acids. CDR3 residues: CASRGLTGGTYEQYF. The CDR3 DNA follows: TGTGCCAGCAGGGGACTGACAGGGGGCACCTACGAGCAGTACTTC.

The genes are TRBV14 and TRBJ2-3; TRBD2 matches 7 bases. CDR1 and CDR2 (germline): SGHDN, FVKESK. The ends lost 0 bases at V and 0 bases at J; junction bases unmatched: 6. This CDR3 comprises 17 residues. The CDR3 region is CASSQDLGRGSTDTQYF. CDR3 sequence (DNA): TGTGCCAGCAGCCAAGATCTGGGGCGGGGGAGCACAGATACGCAGTATTTT. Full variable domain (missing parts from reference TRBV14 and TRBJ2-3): EAGVTQFPSHSVIEKGQTVTLRCDPISGHDNLYWYRRVMGKEIKFLLHFVKESKQDESGMPNNRFLAERTGGTYSTLKVQPAELEDSGVYFCASSQDLGRGSTDTQYFGPGTRLTVL.

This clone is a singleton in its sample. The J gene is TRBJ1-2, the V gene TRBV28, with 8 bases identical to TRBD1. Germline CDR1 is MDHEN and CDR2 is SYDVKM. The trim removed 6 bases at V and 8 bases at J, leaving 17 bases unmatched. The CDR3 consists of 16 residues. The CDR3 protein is CASSPGGAGGFGGYTF. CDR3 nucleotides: TGTGCCAGCAGCCCAGGGGGAGCAGGGGGCTTTGGCGGCTACACCTTC.

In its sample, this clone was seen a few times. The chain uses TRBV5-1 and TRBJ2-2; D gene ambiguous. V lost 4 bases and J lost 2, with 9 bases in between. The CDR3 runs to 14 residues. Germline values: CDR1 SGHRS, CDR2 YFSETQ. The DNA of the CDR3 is TGCGCCAGCAGCCTCGAGTTAAACACCGGGGAGCTGTTTTTT. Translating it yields CASSLELNTGELFF.

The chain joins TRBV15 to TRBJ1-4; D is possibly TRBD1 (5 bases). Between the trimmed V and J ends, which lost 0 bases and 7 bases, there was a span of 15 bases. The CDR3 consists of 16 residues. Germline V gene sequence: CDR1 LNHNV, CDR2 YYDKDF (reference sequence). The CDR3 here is CATSRDGEAGPEKLFF. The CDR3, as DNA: TGTGCCACCAGCAGAGATGGGGAGGCAGGGCCTGAAAAACTGTTTTTT. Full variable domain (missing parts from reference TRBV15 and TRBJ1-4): DAMVIQNPRYQVTQFGKPVTLSCSQTLNHNVMYWYQQKSSQAPKLLFHYYDKDFNNEADTPDNFQSRRPNTSFCFLDIRSPGLGDTAMYLCATSRDGEAGPEKLFFGSGTQLSVL.